This TCR beta chain was found in a study of a mutant IDH1 vaccine in newly diagnosed glioma. Profiling relied on immunoSEQ multiplex PCR, and the TCRdb table lists in-frame clones only, not all of them. The table shows around 100,000 clones, with about 80% occurring only once. Sample time point: baseline, week 1 (first vaccination visit). The treatment here: pre-vaccination baseline after standard-of-care therapy. From germline, CDR1 is SGDLS and CDR2 YYNGEE. This CDR3 has 16 amino acids. With 4 bases clipped from V and 14 bases from J, the junction kept 18 bases outside the gene matches. This specimen was PBMCs, taken from a glioma patient treated with radiotherapy, temozolomide or both. This clonotype was sampled from a man aged 35 to 55 with glioma. Some clones in this sample may be carry-over from other donors' samples. This chain uses TRBV9 with TRBJ1-6; 7 bases are shared with TRBD1. The CDR3 region is CASSPRGPLQGSSLHF. The CDR3 coding sequence is TGTGCCAGCAGCCCCCGGGGACCGCTACAGGGGTCGTCCCTCCACTTT.